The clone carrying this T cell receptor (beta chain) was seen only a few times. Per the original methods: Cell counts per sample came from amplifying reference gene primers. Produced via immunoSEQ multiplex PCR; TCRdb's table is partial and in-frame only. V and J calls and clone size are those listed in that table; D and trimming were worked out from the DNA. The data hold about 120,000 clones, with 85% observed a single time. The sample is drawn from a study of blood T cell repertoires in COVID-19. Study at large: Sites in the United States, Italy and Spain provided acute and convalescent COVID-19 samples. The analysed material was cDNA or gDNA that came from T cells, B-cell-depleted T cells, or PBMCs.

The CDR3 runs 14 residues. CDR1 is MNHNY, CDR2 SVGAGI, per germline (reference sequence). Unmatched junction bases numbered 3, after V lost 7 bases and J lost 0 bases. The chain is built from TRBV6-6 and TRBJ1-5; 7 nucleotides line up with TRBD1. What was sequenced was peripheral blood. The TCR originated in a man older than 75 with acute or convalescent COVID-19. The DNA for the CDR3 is TGTGCCAGCACCCAGGGGGGTAGCAATCAGCCCCAGCATTTT. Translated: CASTQGGSNQPQHF.